This T cell receptor (beta chain) emerged from a study of T cells in Graves' hyperthyroidism and ophthalmopathy. Study-wide results and limits: Most thyroid clonotypes that were expanded above 0.001 also turned up in blood. Through a model of 13 V-J features, ophthalmopathy was separated from stable hyperthyroidism.

RNA transcripts gave rise to amplified TCR beta CDR3 regions. First-round RT-PCR of the TCR CDR3 relied on the HTBI primer set. Using its own MiXCR run on the multiplex PCR reads, TCRdb lists one record per CDR3 protein. The sample holds around 690,000 distinct CDR3 sequences; approximately 15% are singletons and the top ten take about 16%. Germline CDR1 and CDR2: LGHDT and YNNKEL (reference sequence). V gave up 4 bases and J gave up 4 bases; unmatched junction bases: 10. This CDR3 is built from 17 residues. Stability of Graves' hyperthyroidism was defined as absent ophthalmopathy progression within 18 months. Subjects aged 18 to 65 presented with newly diagnosed hyperthyroidism of less than 2 months' duration. In the case of this clonotype: Its antigen is still unknown.

Material: blood. The TCR originated in a man over 45 with Graves' hyperthyroidism. The V and J genes are TRBV3-1 and TRBJ2-7, with TRBD2 identical over 13 bases. CDR3 residues: CASSPRQLAGGRYEQYF. The CDR3 DNA reads as TGTGCCAGCAGCCCTCGACAACTAGCGGGAGGGAGGTACGAGCAGTACTTC.